This is a list of T cell receptor beta chains from one sample in a study of naive and memory T cell subsets. MiXCR was run by TCRdb on the UMI-ligation and nested PCR reads, yielding one entry per CDR3 protein. The sample includes tens of thousands of distinct CDR3 sequences, about 10% seen only once; the top ten take around 3.9%. The sequences come from skin, collected from a tuberculin skin test site. The receptors here all came from an adult in good health. The CDR3 runs from the conserved cysteine through the conserved F or W. Each record gives: D gene, V gene, J gene, clone size, CDR3 DNA, CDR3 protein. A D gene is named only where the DNA matches it firmly. The size of a clone is reported for some rows only, either as once, few or many, or as a class for expanded clones.

d_call: .; v_call: TRBV7-3; j_call: TRBJ2-5; clone_size: many; cdr3_nt: TGTGCCAGCAGCACGGGAATTAAAGAGACCCAGTACTTC; cdr3_aa: CASSTGIKETQYF
d_call: TRBD1; v_call: TRBV24-1; j_call: TRBJ2-7; clone_size: many; cdr3_nt: TGTGCCACCAGTGAGGCCGGGACAGGGTTTCGGCACGAGCAGTACTTC; cdr3_aa: CATSEAGTGFRHEQYF
d_call: .; v_call: TRBV7-6; j_call: TRBJ2-5; clone_size: many; cdr3_nt: TGTGCCAGCAGCCTCCGGGCTTTCCAAGAGACCCAGTACTTC; cdr3_aa: CASSLRAFQETQYF
d_call: .; v_call: TRBV19; j_call: TRBJ1-1; clone_size: .; cdr3_nt: TGTGCCAGTAGTATTTGGGGCCTCATGAACACTGAAGCTTTCTTT; cdr3_aa: CASSIWGLMNTEAFF
d_call: TRBD2; v_call: TRBV27; j_call: TRBJ2-1; clone_size: .; cdr3_nt: TGTGCCAGCAGTTTATTAGCGGGGGAGCCCCCAGTCTCCTACTACAATGAGCAGTTCTTC; cdr3_aa: CASSLLAGEPPVSYYNEQFF
d_call: .; v_call: TRBV6-1; j_call: TRBJ2-7; clone_size: few; cdr3_nt: TGTGCCAGCAGTGAATTTGGTTCCCCGTACGAGCAGTACTTC; cdr3_aa: CASSEFGSPYEQYF
d_call: .; v_call: TRBV20-1; j_call: TRBJ1-1; clone_size: few; cdr3_nt: TGCAGTGCTAGAGTCAGGTTGAACACTGAAGCTTTCTTT; cdr3_aa: CSARVRLNTEAFF
d_call: .; v_call: TRBV28; j_call: TRBJ1-1; clone_size: .; cdr3_nt: TGTGCCAGCGGCATAAGGGGGGTGGGAGCTTTCTTT; cdr3_aa: CASGIRGVGAFF
d_call: .; v_call: TRBV20-1; j_call: TRBJ2-1; clone_size: medium-sized; cdr3_nt: TGCAGTGCCCCCCCGCTGGGGAATGAGCAGTTCTTC; cdr3_aa: CSAPPLGNEQFF
d_call: .; v_call: TRBV29-1; j_call: TRBJ2-2; clone_size: many; cdr3_nt: TGCAGCATCCCGGCCACCCCGAACACCGGGGAGCTGTTTTTT; cdr3_aa: CSIPATPNTGELFF
d_call: .; v_call: TRBV6-5; j_call: TRBJ2-2; clone_size: few; cdr3_nt: TGTGCCAGCAGCTTGACAGGCCCCGGGGAGCTGTTTTTT; cdr3_aa: CASSLTGPGELFF
d_call: .; v_call: TRBV11-1; j_call: TRBJ2-7; clone_size: many; cdr3_nt: TGTGCCAGCAGCTTAACTGGCCAGCGGGCCTACGAGCAGTACTTC; cdr3_aa: CASSLTGQRAYEQYF
d_call: .; v_call: TRBV7-2; j_call: TRBJ1-2; clone_size: many; cdr3_nt: TGTGCCAGCAGCTTAACACCCGAGAGCAGACTCTATGGCTACACCTTC; cdr3_aa: CASSLTPESRLYGYTF
d_call: TRBD1; v_call: TRBV14; j_call: TRBJ2-7; clone_size: many; cdr3_nt: TGTGCCAGCAGCCAACAACCGGGACAGGGGAGGGAGCAGTACTTC; cdr3_aa: CASSQQPGQGREQYF
d_call: .; v_call: TRBV27; j_call: TRBJ2-5; clone_size: many; cdr3_nt: TGTGCCAGCAGTTTACGAGTCTGGGAGACCCAGTACTTC; cdr3_aa: CASSLRVWETQYF
d_call: TRBD2; v_call: TRBV19; j_call: TRBJ2-1; clone_size: .; cdr3_nt: TGTGCCAGTAGGACTAGCTCCAGGCCGTACAATGAGCAGTTCTTC; cdr3_aa: CASRTSSRPYNEQFF
d_call: TRBD1; v_call: TRBV18; j_call: TRBJ1-5; clone_size: many; cdr3_nt: TGTGCCAGCTCACCGACAGGGGATAATCAGCCCCAGCATTTT; cdr3_aa: CASSPTGDNQPQHF
d_call: TRBD2; v_call: TRBV5-6; j_call: TRBJ2-1; clone_size: .; cdr3_nt: TGTGCCAGCAGCTTTGGACTAGCGGGAGTCAGCAATGAGCAGTTCTTC; cdr3_aa: CASSFGLAGVSNEQFF
d_call: .; v_call: TRBV18; j_call: TRBJ2-2; clone_size: many; cdr3_nt: TGTGCCAGCTCACCAAAGGTTTCGAACACCGGGGAGCTGTTTTTT; cdr3_aa: CASSPKVSNTGELFF
d_call: .; v_call: TRBV6-6; j_call: TRBJ1-1; clone_size: many; cdr3_nt: TGTGCCAGTGCTTTAAAGTTGAACACTGAAGCTTTCTTT; cdr3_aa: CASALKLNTEAFF
d_call: TRBD1; v_call: TRBV5-5; j_call: TRBJ2-7; clone_size: .; cdr3_nt: TGTGCCAGCAGCTTTAGGACAGGTGATGTCTACGAGCAGTACTTC; cdr3_aa: CASSFRTGDVYEQYF
d_call: .; v_call: TRBV6-5; j_call: TRBJ2-7; clone_size: many; cdr3_nt: TGTGCCAGCAGGGGGGAAAACACGAACTCCTACGAGCAGTACTTC; cdr3_aa: CASRGENTNSYEQYF
d_call: .; v_call: TRBV24-1; j_call: TRBJ2-1; clone_size: many; cdr3_nt: TGTGCCACCAGTGATTTGGGGTACAATGAGCAGTTCTTC; cdr3_aa: CATSDLGYNEQFF
d_call: .; v_call: TRBV20-1; j_call: TRBJ2-5; clone_size: .; cdr3_nt: TGCAGTGCTAGTACGAAAGAGACCCAGTACTTC; cdr3_aa: CSASTKETQYF
d_call: .; v_call: TRBV7-2; j_call: TRBJ1-6; clone_size: .; cdr3_nt: TGTGCCAGCAGCTTACAAATCCAGGGTAATTCACCCCTCCACTTT; cdr3_aa: CASSLQIQGNSPLHF
d_call: .; v_call: TRBV19; j_call: TRBJ1-4; clone_size: .; cdr3_nt: TGTGCCAGTAGTGGGCCACGAGGGGAAAAACTGTTTTTT; cdr3_aa: CASSGPRGEKLFF
d_call: TRBD2; v_call: TRBV5-1; j_call: TRBJ2-1; clone_size: few; cdr3_nt: TGCGCCAGCAGCTTGGGATGGACTAGCTCCTACAATGAGCAGTTCTTC; cdr3_aa: CASSLGWTSSYNEQFF
d_call: .; v_call: TRBV19; j_call: TRBJ2-3; clone_size: few; cdr3_nt: TGTGCCAGTAGTATTTGGGGGGAGCGGCCTAGCACAGATACGCAGTATTTT; cdr3_aa: CASSIWGERPSTDTQYF
d_call: TRBD1; v_call: TRBV6-6; j_call: TRBJ2-7; clone_size: many; cdr3_nt: TGTGCCAGCCGGGACAGAGTCACCTACGAGCAGTACTTC; cdr3_aa: CASRDRVTYEQYF
d_call: TRBD2; v_call: TRBV29-1; j_call: TRBJ2-7; clone_size: many; cdr3_nt: TGCAGCGTTGAAGAGCGGACTAGCGGGTTGTCTACCTACGAGCAGTACTTC; cdr3_aa: CSVEERTSGLSTYEQYF
d_call: TRBD1; v_call: TRBV9; j_call: TRBJ2-5; clone_size: many; cdr3_nt: TGTGCCAGCAGCGTAGGGGACAGGTCCCAAGAGACCCAGTACTTC; cdr3_aa: CASSVGDRSQETQYF